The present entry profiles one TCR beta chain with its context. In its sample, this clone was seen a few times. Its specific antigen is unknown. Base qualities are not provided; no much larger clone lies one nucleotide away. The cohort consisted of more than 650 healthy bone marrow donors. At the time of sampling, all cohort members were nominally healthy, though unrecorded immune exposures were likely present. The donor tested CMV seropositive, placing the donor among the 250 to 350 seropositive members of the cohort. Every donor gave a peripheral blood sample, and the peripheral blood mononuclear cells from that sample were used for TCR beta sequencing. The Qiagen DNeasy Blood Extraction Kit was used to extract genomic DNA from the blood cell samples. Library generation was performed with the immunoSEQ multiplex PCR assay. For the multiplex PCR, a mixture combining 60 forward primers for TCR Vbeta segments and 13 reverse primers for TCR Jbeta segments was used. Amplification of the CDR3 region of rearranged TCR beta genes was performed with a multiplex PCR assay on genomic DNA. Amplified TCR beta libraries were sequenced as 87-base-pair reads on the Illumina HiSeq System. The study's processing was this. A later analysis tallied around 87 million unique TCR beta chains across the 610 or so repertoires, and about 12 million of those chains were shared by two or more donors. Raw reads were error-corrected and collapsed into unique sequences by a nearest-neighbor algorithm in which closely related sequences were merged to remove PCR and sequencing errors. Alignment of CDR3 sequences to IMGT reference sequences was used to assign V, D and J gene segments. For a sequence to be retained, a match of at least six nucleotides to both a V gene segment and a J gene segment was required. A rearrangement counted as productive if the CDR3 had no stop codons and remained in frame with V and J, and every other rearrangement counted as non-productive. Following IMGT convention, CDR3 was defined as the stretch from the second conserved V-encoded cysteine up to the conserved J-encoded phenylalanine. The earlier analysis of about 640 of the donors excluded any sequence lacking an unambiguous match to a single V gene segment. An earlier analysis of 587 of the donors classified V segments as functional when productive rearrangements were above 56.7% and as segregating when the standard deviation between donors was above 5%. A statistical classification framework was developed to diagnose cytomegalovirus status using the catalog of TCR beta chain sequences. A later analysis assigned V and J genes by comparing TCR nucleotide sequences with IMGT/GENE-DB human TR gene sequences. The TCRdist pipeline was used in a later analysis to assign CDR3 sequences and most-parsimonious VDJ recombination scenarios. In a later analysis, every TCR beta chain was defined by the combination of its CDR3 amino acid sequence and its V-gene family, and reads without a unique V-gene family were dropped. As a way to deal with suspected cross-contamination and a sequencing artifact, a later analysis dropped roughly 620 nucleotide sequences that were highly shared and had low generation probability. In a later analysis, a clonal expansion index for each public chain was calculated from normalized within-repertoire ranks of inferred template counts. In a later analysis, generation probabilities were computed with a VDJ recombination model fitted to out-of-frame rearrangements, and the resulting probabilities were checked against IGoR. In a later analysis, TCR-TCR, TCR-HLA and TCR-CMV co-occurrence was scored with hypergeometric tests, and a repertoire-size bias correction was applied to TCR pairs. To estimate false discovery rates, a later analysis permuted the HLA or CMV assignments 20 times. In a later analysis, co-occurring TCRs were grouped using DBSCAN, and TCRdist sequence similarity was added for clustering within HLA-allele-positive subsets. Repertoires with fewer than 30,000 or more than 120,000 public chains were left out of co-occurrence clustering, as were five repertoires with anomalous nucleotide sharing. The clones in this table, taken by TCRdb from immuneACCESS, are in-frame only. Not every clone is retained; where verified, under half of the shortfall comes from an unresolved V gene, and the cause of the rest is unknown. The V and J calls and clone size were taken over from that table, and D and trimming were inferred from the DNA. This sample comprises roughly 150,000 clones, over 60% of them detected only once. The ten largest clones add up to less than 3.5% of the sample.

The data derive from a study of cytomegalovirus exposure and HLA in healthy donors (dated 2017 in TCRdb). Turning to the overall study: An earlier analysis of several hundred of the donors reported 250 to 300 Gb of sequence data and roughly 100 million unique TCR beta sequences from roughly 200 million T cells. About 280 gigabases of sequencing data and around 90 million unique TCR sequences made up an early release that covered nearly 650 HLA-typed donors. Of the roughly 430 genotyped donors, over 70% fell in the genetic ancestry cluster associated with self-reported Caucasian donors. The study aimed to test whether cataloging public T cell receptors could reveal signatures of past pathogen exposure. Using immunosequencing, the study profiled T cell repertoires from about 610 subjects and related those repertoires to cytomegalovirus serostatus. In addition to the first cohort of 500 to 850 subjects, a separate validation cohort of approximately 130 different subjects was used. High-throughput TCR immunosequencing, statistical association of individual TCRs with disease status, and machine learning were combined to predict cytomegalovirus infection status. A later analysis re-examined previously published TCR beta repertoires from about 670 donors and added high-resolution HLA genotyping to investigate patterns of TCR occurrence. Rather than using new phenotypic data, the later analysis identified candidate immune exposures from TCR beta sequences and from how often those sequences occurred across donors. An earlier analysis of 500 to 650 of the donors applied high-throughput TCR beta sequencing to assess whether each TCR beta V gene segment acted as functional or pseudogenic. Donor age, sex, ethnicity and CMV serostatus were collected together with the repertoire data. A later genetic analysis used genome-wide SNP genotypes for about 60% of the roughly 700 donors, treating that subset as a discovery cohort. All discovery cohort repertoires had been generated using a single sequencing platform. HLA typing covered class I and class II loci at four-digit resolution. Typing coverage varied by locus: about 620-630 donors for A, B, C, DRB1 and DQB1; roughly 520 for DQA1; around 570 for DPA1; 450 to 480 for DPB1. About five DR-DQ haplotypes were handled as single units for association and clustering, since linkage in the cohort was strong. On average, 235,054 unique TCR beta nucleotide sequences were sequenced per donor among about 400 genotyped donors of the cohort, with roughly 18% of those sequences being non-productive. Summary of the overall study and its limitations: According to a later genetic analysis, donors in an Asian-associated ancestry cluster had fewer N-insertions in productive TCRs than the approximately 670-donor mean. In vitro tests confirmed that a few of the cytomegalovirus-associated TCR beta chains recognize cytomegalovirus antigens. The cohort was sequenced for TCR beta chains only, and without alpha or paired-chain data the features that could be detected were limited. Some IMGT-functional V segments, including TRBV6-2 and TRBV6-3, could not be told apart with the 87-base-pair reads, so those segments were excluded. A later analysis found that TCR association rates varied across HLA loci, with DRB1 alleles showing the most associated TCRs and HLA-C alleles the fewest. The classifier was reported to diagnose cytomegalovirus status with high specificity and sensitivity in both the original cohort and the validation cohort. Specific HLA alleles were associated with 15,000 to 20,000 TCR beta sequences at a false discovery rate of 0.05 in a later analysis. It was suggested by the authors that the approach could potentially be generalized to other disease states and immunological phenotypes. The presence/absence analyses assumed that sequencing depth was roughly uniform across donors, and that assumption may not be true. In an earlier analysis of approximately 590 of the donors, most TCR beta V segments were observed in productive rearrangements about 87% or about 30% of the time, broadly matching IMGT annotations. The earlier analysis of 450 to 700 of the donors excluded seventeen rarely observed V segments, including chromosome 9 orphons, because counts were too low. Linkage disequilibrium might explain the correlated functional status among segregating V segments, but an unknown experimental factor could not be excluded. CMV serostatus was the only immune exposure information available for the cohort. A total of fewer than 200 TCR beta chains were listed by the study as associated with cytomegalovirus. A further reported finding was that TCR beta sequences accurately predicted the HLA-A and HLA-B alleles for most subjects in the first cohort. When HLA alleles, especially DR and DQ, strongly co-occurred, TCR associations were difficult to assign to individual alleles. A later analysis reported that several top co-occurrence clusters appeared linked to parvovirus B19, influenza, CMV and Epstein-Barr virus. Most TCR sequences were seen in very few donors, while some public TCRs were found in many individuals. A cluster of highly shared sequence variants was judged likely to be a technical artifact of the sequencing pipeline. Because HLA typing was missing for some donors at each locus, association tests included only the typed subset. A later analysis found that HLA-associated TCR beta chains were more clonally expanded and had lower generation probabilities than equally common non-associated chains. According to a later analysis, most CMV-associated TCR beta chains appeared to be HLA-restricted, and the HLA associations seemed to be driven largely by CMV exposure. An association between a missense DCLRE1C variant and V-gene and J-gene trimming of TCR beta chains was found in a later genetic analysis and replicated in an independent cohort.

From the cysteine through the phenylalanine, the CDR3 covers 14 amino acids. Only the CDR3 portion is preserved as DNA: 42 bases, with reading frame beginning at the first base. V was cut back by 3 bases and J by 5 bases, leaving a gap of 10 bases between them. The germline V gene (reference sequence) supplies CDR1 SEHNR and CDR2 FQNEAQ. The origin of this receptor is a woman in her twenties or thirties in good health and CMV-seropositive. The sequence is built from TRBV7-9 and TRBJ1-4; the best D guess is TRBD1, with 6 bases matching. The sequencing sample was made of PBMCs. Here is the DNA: TGTGCCAGCAGCTTCGGCAGGGGCAATGAAAAACTGTTTTTT. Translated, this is CASSFGRGNEKLFF.